The entry below gives a single TCR beta chain sequence along with its context. Its antigen is currently unknown. CDR1 MGHRA and CDR2 YSYEKL come from the germline V gene. Trimming cost V 2 bases and J 6 bases, with 20 bases left between them. The CDR3 totals 16 residues. This entry is derived from a study of siplizumab effects on memory and regulatory T cells. Study-wide results and limits: Of the proliferating CD4+ or CD8+ clones, roughly 80-97% lacked a naive or memory phenotype that could be assigned. Unstimulated subset assignment was obtained for only a minor fraction of alloreactive clones. Tregs proliferating in siplizumab cultures lacked confirmation of their suppressive function. In unstimulated cells, naive T cells appeared more diverse than memory T cells and seemed major alloresponse contributors.

Profiling relied on immunoSEQ multiplex PCR, and the TCRdb table lists in-frame clones only, not all of them. The data hold approximately 120,000 clones, with just over 90% observed a single time. The source is a human donor in good health. The J gene is TRBJ2-7, the V gene TRBV4-1; D may be TRBD1 (6 bases). Sequencing was performed on Tregs sorted from blood. The CDR3 is CASSQTPGQGSSEQYF. For the CDR3, the DNA is TGCGCCAGCAGCCAAACGCCGGGGCAGGGGTCTAGCGAGCAGTACTTC.